This paragraph covers one T cell receptor beta chain sequence. Its matching antigen is unknown. This record belongs to a study of T cell responses to AZD1222 COVID-19 vaccine. Some clones are missing from TCRdb's copy, which holds only in-frame ones; the method was immunoSEQ multiplex PCR. The table includes 98,000 or so clones, approximately 88% detected once. Analysis merged second doses at about 4 or about 12 weeks. Findings and caveats of the study: Donors skewed white British and female; clonal diversity was possibly underestimated. When two AZD1222 doses had been given, Spike-specific TCR breadth and depth rose.

Germline V CDR1 and CDR2: KGHSH, LQKENI. The CDR3 loop spans 15 amino acids. Trimming cost V 2 bases and J 7 bases, with 15 bases left between them. The sequence was collected from an adult who received the AZD1222 COVID-19 vaccine. The sequencing here drew on peripheral blood, taken 28 days after the second AZD1222 dose. V is TRBV18 and J is TRBJ2-1; D may match TRBD1 or TRBD2 (6 bases each). CDR3: CASSPMARGRNEQFF. In DNA form, the CDR3 reads TGTGCCAGCTCACCAATGGCTAGGGGGAGGAATGAGCAGTTCTTC.